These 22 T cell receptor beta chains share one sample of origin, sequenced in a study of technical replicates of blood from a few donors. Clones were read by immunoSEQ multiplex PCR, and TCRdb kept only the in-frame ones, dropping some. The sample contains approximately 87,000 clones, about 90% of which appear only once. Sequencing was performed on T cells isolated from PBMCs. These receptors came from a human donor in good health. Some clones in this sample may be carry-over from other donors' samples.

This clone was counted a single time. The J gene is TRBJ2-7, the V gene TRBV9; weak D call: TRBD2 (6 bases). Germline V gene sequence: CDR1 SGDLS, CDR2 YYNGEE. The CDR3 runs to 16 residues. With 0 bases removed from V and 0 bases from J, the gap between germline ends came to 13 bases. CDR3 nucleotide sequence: TGTGCCAGCAGCGTAGGTTATCGGGAGAGCTCCTACGAGCAGTACTTC. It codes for CASSVGYRESSYEQYF.

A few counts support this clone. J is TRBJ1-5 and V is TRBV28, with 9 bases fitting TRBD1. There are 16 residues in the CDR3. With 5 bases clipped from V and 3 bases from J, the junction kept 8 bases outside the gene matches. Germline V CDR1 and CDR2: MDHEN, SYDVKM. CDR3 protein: CASSMDRGRLNQPQHF. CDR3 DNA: TGTGCCAGCAGTATGGACAGGGGCCGCCTCAATCAGCCCCAGCATTTT.

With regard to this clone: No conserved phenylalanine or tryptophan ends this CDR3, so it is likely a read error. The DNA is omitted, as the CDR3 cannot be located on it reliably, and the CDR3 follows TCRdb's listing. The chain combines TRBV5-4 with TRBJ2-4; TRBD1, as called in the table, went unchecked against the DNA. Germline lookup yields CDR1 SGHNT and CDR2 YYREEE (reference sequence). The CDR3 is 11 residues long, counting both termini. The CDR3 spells CASSFPQVPDL.

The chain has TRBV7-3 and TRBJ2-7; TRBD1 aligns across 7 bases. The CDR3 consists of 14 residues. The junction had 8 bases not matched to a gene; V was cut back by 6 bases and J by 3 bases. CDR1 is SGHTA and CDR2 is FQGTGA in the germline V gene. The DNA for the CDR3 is TGTGCCAGCAGTCGGACAGGCAAGGACTACGAGCAGTACTTC. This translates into CASSRTGKDYEQYF.

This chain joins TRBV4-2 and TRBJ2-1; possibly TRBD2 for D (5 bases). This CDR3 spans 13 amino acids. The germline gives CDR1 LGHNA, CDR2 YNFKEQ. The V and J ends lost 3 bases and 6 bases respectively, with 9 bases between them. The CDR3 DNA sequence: TGTGCCAGCAGCCAGTCACTAGTCAATGAGCAGTTCTTC. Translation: CASSQSLVNEQFF.

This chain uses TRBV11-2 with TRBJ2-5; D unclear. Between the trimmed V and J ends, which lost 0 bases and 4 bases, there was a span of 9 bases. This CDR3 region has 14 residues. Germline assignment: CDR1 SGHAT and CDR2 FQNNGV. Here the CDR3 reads CASSLDLSRETQYF. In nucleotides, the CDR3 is TGTGCCAGCAGCTTAGATCTGAGTAGAGAGACCCAGTACTTC.

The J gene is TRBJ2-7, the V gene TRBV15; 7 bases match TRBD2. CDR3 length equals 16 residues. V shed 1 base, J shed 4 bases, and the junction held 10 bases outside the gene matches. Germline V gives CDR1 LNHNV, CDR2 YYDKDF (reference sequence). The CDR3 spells CATSRGTTSAHYEQYF. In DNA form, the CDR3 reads TGTGCCACCAGCAGAGGGACAACTAGCGCACATTACGAGCAGTACTTC.

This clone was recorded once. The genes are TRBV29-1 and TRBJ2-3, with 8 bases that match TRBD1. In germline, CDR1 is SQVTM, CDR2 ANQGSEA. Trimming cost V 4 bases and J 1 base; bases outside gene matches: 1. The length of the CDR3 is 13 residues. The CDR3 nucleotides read TGCAGCGTTGGGGGACAGGGCACAGATACGCAGTATTTT. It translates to CSVGGQGTDTQYF.

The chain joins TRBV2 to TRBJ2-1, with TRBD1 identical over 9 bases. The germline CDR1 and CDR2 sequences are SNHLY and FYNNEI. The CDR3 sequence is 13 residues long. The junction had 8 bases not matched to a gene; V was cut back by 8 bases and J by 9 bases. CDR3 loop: CASGRTGVAEQFF. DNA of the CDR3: TGTGCCAGCGGAAGGACAGGGGTGGCTGAGCAGTTCTTC. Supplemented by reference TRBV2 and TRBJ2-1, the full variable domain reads EPEVTQTPSHQVTQMGQEVILRCVPISNHLYFYWYRQILGQKVEFLVSFYNNEISEKSEIFDDQFSVERPDGSNFTLKIRSTKLEDSAMYFCASGRTGVAEQFFGPGTRLTVL.

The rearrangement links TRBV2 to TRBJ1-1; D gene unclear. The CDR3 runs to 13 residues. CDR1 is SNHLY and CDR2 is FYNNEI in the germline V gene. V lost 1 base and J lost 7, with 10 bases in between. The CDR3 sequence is CASSEGTAGEAFF. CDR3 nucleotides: TGTGCCAGCAGTGAAGGAACGGCGGGTGAAGCTTTCTTT.

CDR3 sequence reads: CASSGDRAFTEAFF. In DNA form, the CDR3 reads TGTGCCAGTAGTGGCGACAGAGCCTTCACTGAAGCTTTCTTT. V and J are TRBV19 and TRBJ1-1, with a weak D call TRBD1 (5 bases). V lost 5 bases, J lost 4 bases, and 14 bases lay in between. CDR1 is LNHDA and CDR2 is SQIVND in the germline V gene (reference sequence). This CDR3 has 14 residues.

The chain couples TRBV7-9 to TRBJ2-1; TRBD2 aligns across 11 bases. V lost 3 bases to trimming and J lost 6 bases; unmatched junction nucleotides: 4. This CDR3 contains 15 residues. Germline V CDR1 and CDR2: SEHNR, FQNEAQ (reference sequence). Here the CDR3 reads CASSFTSGSGNEQFF. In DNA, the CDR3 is TGTGCCAGCAGCTTTACTAGCGGGAGTGGCAATGAGCAGTTCTTC.

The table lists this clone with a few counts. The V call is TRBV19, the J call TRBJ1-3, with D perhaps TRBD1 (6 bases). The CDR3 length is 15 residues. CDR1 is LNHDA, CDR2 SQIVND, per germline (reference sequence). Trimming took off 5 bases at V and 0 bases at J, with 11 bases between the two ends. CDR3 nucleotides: TGTGCCAGTAGTTACACAGGGAGCTCTGGAAACACCATATATTTT. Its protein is CASSYTGSSGNTIYF.

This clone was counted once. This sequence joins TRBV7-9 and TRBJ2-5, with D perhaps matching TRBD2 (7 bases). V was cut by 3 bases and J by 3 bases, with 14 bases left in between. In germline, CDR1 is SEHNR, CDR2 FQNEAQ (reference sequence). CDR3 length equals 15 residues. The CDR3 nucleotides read TGTGCCAGCAGCTTTGGTGGCGGGGGCAAAGAGACCCAGTACTTC. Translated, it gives CASSFGGGGKETQYF.

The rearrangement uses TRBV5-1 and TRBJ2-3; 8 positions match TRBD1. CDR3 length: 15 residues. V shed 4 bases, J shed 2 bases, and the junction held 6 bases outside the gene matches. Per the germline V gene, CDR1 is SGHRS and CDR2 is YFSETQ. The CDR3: CASSRRGQDTDTQYF. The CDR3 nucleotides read TGCGCCAGCAGCCGGAGGGGACAGGACACAGATACGCAGTATTTT.

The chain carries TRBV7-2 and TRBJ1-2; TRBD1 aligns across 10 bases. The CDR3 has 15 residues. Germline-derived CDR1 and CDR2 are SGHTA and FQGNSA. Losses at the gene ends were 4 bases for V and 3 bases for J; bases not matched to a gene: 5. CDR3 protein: CASSYPGQGYYGYTF. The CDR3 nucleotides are TGTGCCAGCAGCTACCCGGGACAGGGGTACTATGGCTACACCTTC. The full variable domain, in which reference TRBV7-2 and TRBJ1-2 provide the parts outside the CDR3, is GAGVSQSPSNKVTEKGKDVELRCDPISGHTALYWYRQSLGQGLEFLIYFQGNSAPDKSGLPSDRFSAERTGGSVSTLTIQRTQQEDSAVYLCASSYPGQGYYGYTFGSGTRLTVV.

This CDR3 reads CASSPRGRGLHEQYF. The CDR3 DNA is TGTGCCAGTAGCCCCCGGGGCAGGGGGCTCCACGAGCAGTACTTC. The rearrangement uses TRBV19 and TRBJ2-7; 8 bases are shared with TRBD1. The CDR3 contains 15 residues. Unmatched junction bases numbered 12, after V lost 6 bases and J lost 5 bases. The germline CDR1 and CDR2 sequences are LNHDA and SQIVND (reference sequence).

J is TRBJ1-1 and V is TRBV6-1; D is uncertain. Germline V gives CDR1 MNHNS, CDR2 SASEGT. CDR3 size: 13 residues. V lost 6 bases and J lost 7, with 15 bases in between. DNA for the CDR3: TGTGCCAGCAGCGTCGGGCGGGTCAGTGAAGCTTTCTTT. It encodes CASSVGRVSEAFF.

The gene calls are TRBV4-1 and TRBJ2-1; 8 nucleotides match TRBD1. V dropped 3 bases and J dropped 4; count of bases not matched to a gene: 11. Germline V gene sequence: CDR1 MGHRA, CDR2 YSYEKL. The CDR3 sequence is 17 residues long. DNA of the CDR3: TGCGCCAGCAGCCAGTCGGTTGTGACAGGGGTATACAATGAGCAGTTCTTC. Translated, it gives CASSQSVVTGVYNEQFF.

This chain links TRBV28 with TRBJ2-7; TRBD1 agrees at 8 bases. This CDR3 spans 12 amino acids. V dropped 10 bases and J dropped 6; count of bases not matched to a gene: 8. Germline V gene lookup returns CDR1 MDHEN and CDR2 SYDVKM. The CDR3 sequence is CAMVTGVREQYF. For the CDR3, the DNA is TGTGCCATGGTGACAGGGGTACGCGAGCAGTACTTC. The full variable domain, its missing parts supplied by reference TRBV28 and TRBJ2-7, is DVKVTQSSRYLVKRTGEKVFLECVQDMDHENMFWYRQDPGLGLRLIYFSYDVKMKEKGDIPEGYSVSREKKERFSLILESASTNQTSMYLCAMVTGVREQYFGPGTRLTVT.

CDR3 in amino acids: CASSWGLNYGYTF. Written as DNA, the CDR3 is TGTGCCAGCAGCTGGGGACTTAACTATGGCTACACCTTC. The chain joins TRBV5-6 to TRBJ1-2, with D tentatively TRBD1 (5 bases). The CDR3 extends over 13 amino acids. In germline, CDR1 is SGHDT, CDR2 YYEEEE. V was pared by 3 bases and J by 1 base, with 7 bases between. Variable domain in full (rest from reference TRBV5-6 and TRBJ1-2): DAGVTQSPTHLIKTRGQQVTLRCSPKSGHDTVSWYQQALGQGPQFIFQYYEEEERQRGNFPDRFSGHQFPNYSSELNVNALLLGDSALYLCASSWGLNYGYTFGSGTRLTVV.

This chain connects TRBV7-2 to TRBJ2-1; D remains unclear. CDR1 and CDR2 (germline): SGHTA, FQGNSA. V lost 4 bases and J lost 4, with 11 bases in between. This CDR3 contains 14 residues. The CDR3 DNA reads TGTGCCAGCAGCTCATCAGACTGGTACAATGAGCAGTTCTTC. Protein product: CASSSSDWYNEQFF. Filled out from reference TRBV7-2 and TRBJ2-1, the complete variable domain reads GAGVSQSPSNKVTEKGKDVELRCDPISGHTALYWYRQSLGQGLEFLIYFQGNSAPDKSGLPSDRFSAERTGGSVSTLTIQRTQQEDSAVYLCASSSSDWYNEQFFGPGTRLTVL.